Below, one T cell receptor (beta chain) is given with its context. Its antigen is undetermined. With a much larger clone just one base away, this may be a read error. CDR3 length: 13 amino acids. The V gene's germline CDR1 is DFQATT and CDR2 SNEGSKA (reference sequence). V shed 1 base and J shed 5 bases, with 12 bases lying between them. A library of TCRbeta sequences, prepared with unique molecular identifiers, was generated. TCRdb re-analysed the PCR reads in MiXCR, keeping a single row per CDR3 protein. The profile shows fewer than 550,000 distinct CDR3 sequences, roughly an eighth of them singletons. The data originate from a study of T-cell reconstitution after alpha-beta-depleted transplantation in children. General study results and limits: Once a year had passed after transplant, T-cell counts and diversity came mostly from newly produced T cells.

The TCR originated in a female patient between 2 and 15 years old who had a stem cell transplant for aplastic anemia, so the T cells may come from the graft donor. The sample was PBMCs, mostly from graft donor cells, taken 180 days after TCRalphabeta/CD19-depleted stem cell transplant. The rearrangement joins TRBV20-1 to TRBJ2-7; D not resolved. The CDR3 bases are TGCAGTGCTAGAGGTCCCTCAGACCACGAGCAGTACTTC. Protein product: CSARGPSDHEQYF.